These T cell receptor beta chains were read from a single sample in a study of blood T cell repertoires in COVID-19. This table comes from immunoSEQ multiplex PCR, and its TCRdb copy is limited to in-frame clones, with some not included. Here the sample spans some 130,000 clones, approximately 86% being singletons. The specimen sequenced was peripheral blood. The receptor source for this set is a woman in her 70s with COVID-19, enrolled during active disease. The CDR3 runs from the conserved cysteine through the conserved F or W. The D gene is left open where the match is weak. Size is stated for part of the rows, as once, few or many counts, or as a class when the clone is expanded.

cdr3_aa cdr3_nt clone_size j_call d_call v_call
CASSTGKDNEKLFF TGTGCCAGTAGCACAGGAAAGGATAATGAAAAACTGTTTTTT - TRBJ1-4 - TRBV19
CASSYGHNYEQYF TGTGCCAGCAGTTACGGACATAACTACGAGCAGTACTTC - TRBJ2-7 - TRBV6-5
CASSIEFVGTSGSYEQYF TGTGCCAGTAGTATAGAATTTGTCGGGACTAGCGGGTCCTACGAGCAGTACTTC once TRBJ2-7 TRBD2 TRBV19
CASSQLDRDTSGRAYNEQFF TGTGCCAGCAGCCAACTGGACAGAGATACTAGCGGGCGAGCCTACAATGAGCAGTTCTTC - TRBJ2-1 TRBD2 TRBV3-1/TRBV3-2
CASSLGLTSGGPSAGELFF TGCGCCAGCAGCTTGGGCTTGACTAGCGGGGGACCATCAGCCGGGGAGCTGTTTTTT once TRBJ2-2 TRBD2 TRBV5-1
CASSQLQAGELFF TGTGCCAGCAGCCAGCTGCAGGCCGGGGAGCTGTTTTTT - TRBJ2-2 - TRBV7-9
CASSERGAWGYTF TGTGCCAGCAGTGAGCGAGGAGCGTGGGGCTACACCTTC few TRBJ1-2 - TRBV25-1
CASSVRGAKGYTF TGTGCCAGCAGCGTACGGGGGGCTAAAGGCTACACCTTC few TRBJ1-2 - TRBV9
CASSQDVSGIYEQYF TGTGCCAGCAGCCAAGATGTCTCCGGGATCTACGAGCAGTACTTC - TRBJ2-7 - TRBV3-1/TRBV3-2
CASSLQGTKNIQYF TGTGCCAGCAGTCTGCAGGGTACCAAAAACATTCAGTACTTC - TRBJ2-4 - TRBV6-2/TRBV6-3
CASRKSGNSPLHF TGTGCCAGCAGGAAGTCAGGCAATTCACCCCTCCACTTT - TRBJ1-6 - TRBV28
CASSHGNEQFF TGTGCCAGCAGCCACGGGAATGAGCAGTTCTTC - TRBJ2-1 - TRBV7-2
CASGPDAPFYYGYTF TGTGCCAGCGGGCCCGACGCTCCCTTTTACTATGGCTACACCTTC - TRBJ1-2 - TRBV28
CASSLGDRVGEKLFF TGTGCCAGCAGCTTAGGGGACAGGGTAGGCGAAAAACTGTTTTTT - TRBJ1-4 TRBD1 TRBV7-9
CASSLTTGGWETQYF TGTGCCAGCAGTTTAACAACAGGGGGCTGGGAGACCCAGTACTTC - TRBJ2-5 TRBD1 TRBV6-5
CAWSGGDRGGEKLFF TGTGCCTGGAGTGGTGGCGACAGGGGAGGTGAAAAACTGTTTTTT - TRBJ1-4 TRBD1 TRBV30
CASTPQGAEDTGELFF TGCGCCAGCACCCCACAGGGGGCCGAGGACACCGGGGAGCTGTTTTTT - TRBJ2-2 TRBD1 TRBV5-1
CASSQDEDQPQHF TGTGCCAGCAGCCAAGATGAGGATCAGCCCCAGCATTTT once TRBJ1-5 - TRBV3-1/TRBV3-2
CASREGSHTGELFF TGTGCCAGCCGGGAGGGATCGCACACCGGGGAGCTGTTTTTT - TRBJ2-2 TRBD2 TRBV7-3
CASRGTANYGYTF TGTGCCAGCAGGGGGACAGCCAACTATGGCTACACCTTC - TRBJ1-2 TRBD1 TRBV28
CASSYPTGQETQYF TGTGCCAGCAGTTACCCGACGGGGCAAGAGACCCAGTACTTC - TRBJ2-5 - TRBV6-2/TRBV6-3
CASSLAGSGNTIYF TGTGCCAGCAGTTTGGCAGGGTCTGGAAACACCATATATTTT - TRBJ1-3 - TRBV28
CASSLEGTGKYEQYF TGTGCCAGCAGCTTGGAGGGGACAGGGAAGTACGAGCAGTACTTC - TRBJ2-7 TRBD1 TRBV5-6
CASSQGLHGQGADTQYF TGTGCCAGCAGCCAAGGTCTTCATGGACAGGGGGCAGATACGCAGTATTTT - TRBJ2-3 TRBD1 TRBV4-2
CASSDRGETNEKLFF TGTGCCAGCAGTGACAGGGGGGAGACTAATGAAAAACTGTTTTTT - TRBJ1-4 TRBD1 TRBV6-1
CASSQQGATYEQYF TGTGCCAGCTCACAGCAAGGGGCCACCTACGAGCAGTACTTC - TRBJ2-7 - TRBV18
CASTEGDQPQHF TGTGCCAGCACCGAGGGCGATCAGCCCCAGCATTTT - TRBJ1-5 - TRBV2
CASRMDTFYGYTF TGTGCCAGCAGAATGGACACCTTCTATGGCTACACCTTC - TRBJ1-2 - TRBV7-9
CASSLGGGLPYEQYF TGTGCCAGCAGCTTAGGAGGTGGCCTGCCCTACGAGCAGTACTTC - TRBJ2-7 - TRBV7-8
CASSLVGGFNTGELFF TGTGCTAGCAGCTTAGTTGGAGGGTTTAACACCGGGGAGCTGTTTTTT - TRBJ2-2 - TRBV7-7
CASSYTPGRVNGYTF TGTGCCAGCAGTTATACCCCGGGCAGGGTTAATGGCTACACCTTC - TRBJ1-2 - TRBV6-6
CASSVTSGTPYEQYF TGTGCCAGCAGTGTAACTAGCGGCACTCCCTACGAGCAGTACTTC - TRBJ2-7 TRBD2 TRBV9
CASTRLAGGRGTGELFF TGTGCCAGCACAAGACTAGCGGGGGGGCGTGGAACCGGGGAGCTGTTTTTT - TRBJ2-2 TRBD2 TRBV2
CASSLAAGGAPDTQYF TGTGCCAGCAGTTTAGCAGCGGGGGGTGCCCCAGATACGCAGTATTTT - TRBJ2-3 TRBD2 TRBV28
CAWMLQGAETQYF TGTGCCTGGATGCTTCAGGGTGCAGAGACCCAGTACTTC - TRBJ2-5 - TRBV30
CASGHRPEQYF TGTGCCAGCGGACACAGACCCGAGCAGTACTTC - TRBJ2-7 - TRBV7-2
CASSLASQYQETQYF TGTGCCAGCAGCTTAGCGTCGCAGTATCAAGAGACCCAGTACTTC - TRBJ2-5 - TRBV7-9
CASSQGTGAGVNTEAFF TGCGCCAGCAGCCAAGGGACAGGGGCTGGGGTGAACACTGAAGCTTTCTTT - TRBJ1-1 TRBD1 TRBV5-1
CASSEYRYTGELFF TGTGCCAGCAGTGAATACAGGTACACCGGGGAGCTGTTTTTT - TRBJ2-2 - TRBV2
CASSIDFDSAYGYTF TGTGCCAGTAGTATAGATTTTGACAGTGCCTATGGCTACACCTTC - TRBJ1-2 - TRBV19
CASRDAGAGGQPQHF TGTGCCAGCAGAGATGCGGGGGCGGGGGGGCAGCCCCAGCATTTT few TRBJ1-5 - TRBV6-5
CASSTGGWPPGNTIYF TGTGCCAGCAGCACCGGCGGTTGGCCCCCTGGAAACACCATATATTTT - TRBJ1-3 - TRBV21-1
CASSQAISGAQETQYF TGTGCCAGCAGCCAAGCCATTAGCGGGGCGCAAGAGACCCAGTACTTC - TRBJ2-5 TRBD2 TRBV4-2
CASSRQGHTEAFF TGTGCCAGCAGCCGACAGGGGCACACTGAAGCTTTCTTT once TRBJ1-1 TRBD1 TRBV12-3/TRBV12-4
CASRNGTRSTDTQYF TGTGCCAGCAGGAACGGGACTAGGAGCACAGATACGCAGTATTTT - TRBJ2-3 TRBD2 TRBV2
CASRERGIQYF TGTGCCAGCAGGGAAAGGGGCATTCAGTACTTC once TRBJ2-4 - TRBV2
CSARVEVDTF TGCAGTGCTAGAGTAGAGGTAGACACCTTC - TRBJ1-2 - TRBV20-1
CASSGTGGQPQHF TGTGCCAGTAGTGGGACAGGGGGTCAGCCCCAGCATTTT - TRBJ1-5 TRBD1 TRBV19
CAVSRIDINYGYTF TGTGCCGTCTCGCGGATAGATATTAACTATGGCTACACCTTC - TRBJ1-2 - TRBV6-5
CASSRTSTLFF TGTGCCAGCAGCCGTACTTCAACCCTCTTTTTC - TRBJ1-2 - TRBV7-2
CASSVTSGGHRQETQYF TGTGCCAGTAGTGTGACTAGCGGGGGGCACCGCCAAGAGACCCAGTACTTC - TRBJ2-5 TRBD2 TRBV19
CASSPQGTEAFF TGTGCCAGCTCACCCCAGGGGACTGAAGCTTTCTTT - TRBJ1-1 - TRBV18
CASSLRGQETQYF TGTGCCAGCAGCCTCAGGGGGCAAGAGACCCAGTACTTC - TRBJ2-5 TRBD1 TRBV11-3
CASSLNRDRGTDTQYF TGTGCCAGCAGCTTAAACCGGGACAGGGGCACAGATACGCAGTATTTT - TRBJ2-3 TRBD1 TRBV7-2